A selection of T cell receptor beta chains follows, all from one sample in a study of T cell responses to AZD1222 COVID-19 vaccine. The repertoire was sequenced with immunoSEQ multiplex PCR; TCRdb's copy has only in-frame clones and lacks some. This sample has roughly 120,000 clones; just over 90% occur once, and the top ten carry 5%. This specimen was peripheral blood, taken 28 days after the second AZD1222 dose. The receptors here all came from an adult who received the AZD1222 COVID-19 vaccine. Both conserved end residues are part of each CDR3. D genes are given only for firm matches. Rows give clone size only sometimes, using once, few, many, or a class for an expanded clone.

d_call	v_call	clone_size	j_call	cdr3_length	cdr3_aa	cdr3_nt
.	TRBV12-3/TRBV12-4	.	TRBJ2-7	13	CASSLSMFYEQYF	TGTGCCAGCAGTCTCTCGATGTTCTACGAGCAGTACTTC
TRBD1	TRBV2	.	TRBJ1-4	13	CAGVTGLDEKLFF	TGTGCCGGTGTGACAGGGCTCGATGAAAAACTGTTTTTT
.	TRBV19	.	TRBJ2-3	15	CASSRGGGYTDTQYF	TGTGCCAGTAGTCGGGGAGGGGGATACACAGATACGCAGTATTTT
TRBD2	TRBV28	.	TRBJ2-5	12	CASTGLVETQYF	TGTGCCAGCACCGGACTAGTGGAGACCCAGTACTTC
.	TRBV4-3	.	TRBJ2-7	13	CASSQARAYEQYF	TGCGCCAGCAGCCAAGCCAGGGCCTACGAGCAGTACTTC
.	TRBV7-3	.	TRBJ2-1	15	CASSPSASSYNEQFF	TGTGCCAGCAGCCCCTCAGCGAGCTCCTACAATGAGCAGTTCTTC
TRBD1	TRBV5-4	once	TRBJ2-1	15	CASSSTGTPYNEQFF	TGTGCCAGCAGCTCGACAGGGACCCCTTACAATGAGCAGTTCTTC
.	TRBV10-3	.	TRBJ1-1	14	CAISEAGGNTEAFF	TGTGCCATCAGTGAGGCTGGGGGAAACACTGAAGCTTTCTTT
.	TRBV6-5	.	TRBJ2-7	15	CASSYSGQTFYEQYF	TGTGCCAGCAGTTACTCGGGGCAGACCTTCTACGAGCAGTACTTC
.	TRBV15	few	TRBJ2-5	14	CATSYGGGQETQYF	TGTGCCACCTCGTATGGGGGAGGACAAGAGACCCAGTACTTC
.	TRBV2	.	TRBJ2-1	15	CAKSLDTFGNNEQFF	TGTGCCAAATCCTTAGACACATTTGGGAACAATGAGCAGTTCTTC
.	TRBV5-6	.	TRBJ2-7	12	CASSSAWVEQYF	TGTGCCAGCAGCTCGGCCTGGGTAGAGCAGTACTTC
TRBD1	TRBV7-8	.	TRBJ2-2	14	CASSRDRVRGELFF	TGTGCCAGCAGCCGAGACAGGGTCAGGGGGGAGCTGTTTTTT
TRBD1	TRBV11-1	.	TRBJ2-7	14	CASSWGTGPYEQYF	TGTGCCAGCAGCTGGGGGACAGGACCCTACGAGCAGTACTTC
.	TRBV6-2/TRBV6-3	.	TRBJ1-5	16	CASSYSLTARGQPQHF	TGTGCCAGCAGTTACTCTCTGACGGCGAGGGGCCAGCCCCAGCATTTT
.	TRBV10-3	.	TRBJ1-3	14	CATGFNRVGNTIYF	TGTGCCACCGGCTTTAACAGGGTTGGAAACACCATATATTTT
.	TRBV11-1	.	TRBJ1-1	14	CASSLAGGTTEAFF	TGTGCCAGCAGCTTAGCTGGGGGGACCACTGAAGCTTTCTTT
.	TRBV7-8	once	TRBJ2-5	15	CASSLELGGLETQYF	TGTGCCAGCAGCTTAGAATTGGGGGGCTTGGAGACCCAGTACTTC